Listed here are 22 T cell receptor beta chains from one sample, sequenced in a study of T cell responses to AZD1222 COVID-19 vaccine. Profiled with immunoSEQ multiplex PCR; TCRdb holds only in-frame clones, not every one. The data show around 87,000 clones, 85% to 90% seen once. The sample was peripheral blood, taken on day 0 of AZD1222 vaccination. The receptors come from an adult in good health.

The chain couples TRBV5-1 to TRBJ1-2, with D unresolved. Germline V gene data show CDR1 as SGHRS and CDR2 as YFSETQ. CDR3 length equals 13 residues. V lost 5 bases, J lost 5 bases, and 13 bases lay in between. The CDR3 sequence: CASRSPGEYGYTF. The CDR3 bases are TGCGCCAGCAGGTCCCCCGGGGAGTATGGCTACACCTTC.

The CDR3 sequence is CASYRGGSLSNQPQHF. As DNA, the CDR3 is TGCGCCAGCTATAGAGGCGGCAGTCTAAGCAATCAGCCCCAGCATTTT. V and J are TRBV5-1 and TRBJ1-5; D remains ambiguous. Germline CDR1 SGHRS, CDR2 YFSETQ. This CDR3 contains 16 residues. The V and J ends lost 7 bases and 1 base respectively, with 18 bases between them.

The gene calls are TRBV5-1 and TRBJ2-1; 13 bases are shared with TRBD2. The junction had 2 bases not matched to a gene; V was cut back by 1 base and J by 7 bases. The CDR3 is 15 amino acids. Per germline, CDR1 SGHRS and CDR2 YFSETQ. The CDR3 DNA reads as TGCGCCAGCAGCTTGCAACTAGCGGGAGGGAATGAGCAGTTCTTC. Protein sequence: CASSLQLAGGNEQFF.

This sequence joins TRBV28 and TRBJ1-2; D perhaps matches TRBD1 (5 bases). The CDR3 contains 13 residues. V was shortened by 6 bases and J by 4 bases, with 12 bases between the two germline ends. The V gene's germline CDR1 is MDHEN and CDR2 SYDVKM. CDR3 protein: CASSPPGGYGYTF. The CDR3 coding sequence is TGTGCCAGCAGCCCTCCCGGGGGCTATGGCTACACCTTC.

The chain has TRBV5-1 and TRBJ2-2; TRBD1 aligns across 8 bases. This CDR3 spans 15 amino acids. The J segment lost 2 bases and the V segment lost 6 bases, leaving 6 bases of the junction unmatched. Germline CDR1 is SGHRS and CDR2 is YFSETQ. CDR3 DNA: TGCGCCAGCAATCCGGGACAGGTCAACACCGGGGAGCTGTTTTTT. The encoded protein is CASNPGQVNTGELFF.

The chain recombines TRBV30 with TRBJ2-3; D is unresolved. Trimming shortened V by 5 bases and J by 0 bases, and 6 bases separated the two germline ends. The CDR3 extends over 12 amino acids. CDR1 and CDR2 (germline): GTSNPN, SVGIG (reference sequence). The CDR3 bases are TGTGCCTGGGAGACTAGCACAGATACGCAGTATTTT. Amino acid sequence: CAWETSTDTQYF.

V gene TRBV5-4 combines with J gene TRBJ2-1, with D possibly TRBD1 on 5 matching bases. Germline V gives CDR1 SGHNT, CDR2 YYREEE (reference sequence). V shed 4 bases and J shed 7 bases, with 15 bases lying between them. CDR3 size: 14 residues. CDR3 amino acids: CASSPRVDGNEQFF. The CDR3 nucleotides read TGTGCCAGCAGCCCCAGGGTTGATGGGAATGAGCAGTTCTTC.

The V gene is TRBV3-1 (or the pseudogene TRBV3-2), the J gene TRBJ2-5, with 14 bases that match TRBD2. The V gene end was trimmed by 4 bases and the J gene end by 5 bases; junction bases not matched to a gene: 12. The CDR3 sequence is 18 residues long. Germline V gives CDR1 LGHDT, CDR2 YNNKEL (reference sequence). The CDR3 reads CASSRWGLAGDIGETQYF. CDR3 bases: TGTGCCAGCAGCCGTTGGGGACTAGCGGGGGATATCGGCGAGACCCAGTACTTC.

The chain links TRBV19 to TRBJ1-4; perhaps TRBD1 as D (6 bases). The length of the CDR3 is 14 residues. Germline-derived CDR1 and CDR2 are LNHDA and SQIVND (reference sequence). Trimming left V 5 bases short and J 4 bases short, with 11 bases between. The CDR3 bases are TGTGCCAGTAGTGCCCGCAGGGGTAATGAAAAACTGTTTTTT. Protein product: CASSARRGNEKLFF. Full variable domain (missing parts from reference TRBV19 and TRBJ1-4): DGGITQSPKYLFRKEGQNVTLSCEQNLNHDAMYWYRQDPGQGLRLIYYSQIVNDFQKGDIAEGYSVSREKKESFPLTVTSAQKNPTAFYLCASSARRGNEKLFFGSGTQLSVL.

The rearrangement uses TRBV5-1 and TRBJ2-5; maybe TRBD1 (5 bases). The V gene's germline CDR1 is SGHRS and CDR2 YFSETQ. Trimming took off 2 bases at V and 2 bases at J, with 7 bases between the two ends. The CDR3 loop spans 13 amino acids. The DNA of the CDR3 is TGCGCCAGCAGCTTTGGGGCTCAAGAGACCCAGTACTTC. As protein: CASSFGAQETQYF. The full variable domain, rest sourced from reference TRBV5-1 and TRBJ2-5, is KAGVTQTPRYLIKTRGQQVTLSCSPISGHRSVSWYQQTPGQGLQFLFEYFSETQRNKGNFPGRFSGRQFSNSRSEMNVSTLELGDSALYLCASSFGAQETQYFGPGTRLLVL.

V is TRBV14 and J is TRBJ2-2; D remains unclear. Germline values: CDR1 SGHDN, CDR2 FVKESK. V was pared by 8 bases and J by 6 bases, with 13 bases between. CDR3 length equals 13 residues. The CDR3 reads CASGSERPGELFF. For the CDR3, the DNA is TGTGCCAGCGGTTCTGAGCGACCCGGGGAGCTGTTTTTT. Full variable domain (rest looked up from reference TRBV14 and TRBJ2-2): EAGVTQFPSHSVIEKGQTVTLRCDPISGHDNLYWYRRVMGKEIKFLLHFVKESKQDESGMPNNRFLAERTGGTYSTLKVQPAELEDSGVYFCASGSERPGELFFGEGSRLTVL.

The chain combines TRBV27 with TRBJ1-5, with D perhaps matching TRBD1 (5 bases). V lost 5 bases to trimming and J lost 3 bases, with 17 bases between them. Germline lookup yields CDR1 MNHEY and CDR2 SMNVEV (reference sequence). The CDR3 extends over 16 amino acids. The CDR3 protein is CASSRSQGLPNQPQHF. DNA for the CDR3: TGTGCCAGCAGTCGGTCGCAGGGACTCCCCAATCAGCCCCAGCATTTT.

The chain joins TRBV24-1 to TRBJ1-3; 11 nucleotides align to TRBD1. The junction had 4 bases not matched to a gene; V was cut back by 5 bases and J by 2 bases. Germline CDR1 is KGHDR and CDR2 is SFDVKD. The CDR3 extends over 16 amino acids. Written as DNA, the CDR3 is TGTGCCACCAGTGCCGGGACAGGGGGGACTGGAAACACCATATATTTT. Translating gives CATSAGTGGTGNTIYF.

The CDR3 region is CASSTRDREGYGYTF. The CDR3 region has the DNA TGCGCCAGCAGCACACGGGACAGGGAAGGGTATGGCTACACCTTC. The V call is TRBV5-1, the J call TRBJ1-2; the match to TRBD1 covers 9 bases. The CDR3 loop spans 15 amino acids. Germline trimming cut 4 bases from V and 5 bases from J; bases unmatched to any gene: 9. The V gene's germline CDR1 is SGHRS and CDR2 YFSETQ.

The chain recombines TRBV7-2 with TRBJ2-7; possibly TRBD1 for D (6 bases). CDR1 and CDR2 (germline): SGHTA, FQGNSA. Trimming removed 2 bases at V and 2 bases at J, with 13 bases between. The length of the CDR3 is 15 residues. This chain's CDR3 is CASSLRTGPPYEQYF. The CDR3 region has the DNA TGTGCCAGCAGCTTAAGAACAGGGCCCCCCTACGAGCAGTACTTC.

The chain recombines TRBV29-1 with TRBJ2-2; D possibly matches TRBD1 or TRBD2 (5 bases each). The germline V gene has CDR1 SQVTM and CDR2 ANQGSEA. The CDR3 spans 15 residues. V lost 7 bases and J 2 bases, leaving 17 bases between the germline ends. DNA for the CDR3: TGCAGCGCGGCTTCGGGACGGATAAACACCGGGGAGCTGTTTTTT. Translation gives CSAASGRINTGELFF.

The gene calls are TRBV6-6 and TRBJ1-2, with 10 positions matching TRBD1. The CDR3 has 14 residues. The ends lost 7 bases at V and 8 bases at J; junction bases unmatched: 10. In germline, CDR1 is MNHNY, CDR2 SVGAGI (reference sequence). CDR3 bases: TGTGCCAGCATCCTGACAGGGGGCGTTGGGGGCTACACCTTC. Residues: CASILTGGVGGYTF.

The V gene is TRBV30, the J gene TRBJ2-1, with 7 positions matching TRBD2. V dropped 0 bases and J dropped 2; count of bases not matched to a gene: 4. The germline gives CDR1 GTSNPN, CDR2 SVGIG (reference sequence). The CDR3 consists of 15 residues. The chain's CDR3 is CAWSVSSGTYNEQFF. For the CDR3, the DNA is TGTGCCTGGAGTGTATCCAGCGGGACCTACAATGAGCAGTTCTTC.

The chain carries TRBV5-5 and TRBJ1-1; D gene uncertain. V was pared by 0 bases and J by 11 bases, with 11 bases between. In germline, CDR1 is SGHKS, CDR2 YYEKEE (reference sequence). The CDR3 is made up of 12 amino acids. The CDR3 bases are TGTGCCAGCAGCTTGGTTGGGGAGAAGGCTTTCTTT. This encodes CASSLVGEKAFF.

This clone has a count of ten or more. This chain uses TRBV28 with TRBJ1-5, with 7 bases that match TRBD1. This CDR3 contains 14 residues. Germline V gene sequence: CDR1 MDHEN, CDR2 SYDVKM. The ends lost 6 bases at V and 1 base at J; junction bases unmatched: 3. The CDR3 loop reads CASSTDRSNQPQHF. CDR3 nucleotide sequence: TGTGCCAGCAGCACGGACAGGAGCAATCAGCCCCAGCATTTT.

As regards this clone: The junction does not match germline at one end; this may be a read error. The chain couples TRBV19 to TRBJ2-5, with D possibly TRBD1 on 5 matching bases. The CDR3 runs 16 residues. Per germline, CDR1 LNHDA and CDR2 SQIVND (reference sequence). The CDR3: CASSIRQPGLQQTQYF. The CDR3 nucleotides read TGTGCCAGTAGTATTCGACAGCCTGGCCTCCAACAGACCCAGTACTTC.

The CDR3 DNA reads as TGCGCCAGCAGCAGGACAGGGGCTAATGAAAAACTGTTTTTT. Its protein is CASSRTGANEKLFF. This rearrangement joins TRBV5-1 to TRBJ1-4; 9 bases match TRBD1. The J segment lost 3 bases and the V segment lost 4 bases, leaving 1 base of the junction unmatched. The CDR3 contains 14 residues. In germline, CDR1 is SGHRS, CDR2 YFSETQ.